These T cell receptor beta chains were read from a single sample in a study of Graves' ophthalmopathy and Graves' hyperthyroidism. TCRdb ran MiXCR on the multiplex PCR reads and lists one entry per CDR3 protein. The profile shows 350,000 to 400,000 distinct CDR3 sequences, over 15% of them singletons. Material for sequencing was peripheral blood. The receptors derive from a woman aged 18-29 years with stable Graves' hyperthyroidism. Each CDR3 is given with its conserved first and last residue. Fields, in order: D gene, V gene, J gene, clone size, CDR3 protein, CDR3 DNA. A D gene is named only where the DNA matches it firmly. Part of the rows lack a size; the others show once, few, many or a class for expanded clones.

>.|TRBV12-5|TRBJ2-2|many
CASGLVIRQISNTGELFF
TGTGCTAGTGGTTTGGTAATACGGCAGATTTCAAACACCGGGGAGCTGTTTTTT
>.|TRBV12-3/TRBV12-4|TRBJ1-1|many
CASSITGNTEAFF
TGTGCCAGCAGTATCACCGGGAACACTGAAGCTTTCTTT
>.|TRBV19|TRBJ2-7|many
CASSTSPGTEQYF
TGTGCCAGTAGTACCTCTCCCGGGACAGAGCAGTACTTC
>TRBD1|TRBV6-4|TRBJ1-2|many
CASRRLRQGARYMTARDYGYTF
TGTGCCAGCAGACGACTGAGACAGGGGGCTCGATACATGACCGCGAGGGACTATGGCTACACCTTC
>TRBD2|TRBV5-1|TRBJ2-2|once
CASSPSPGLAGGRGTGELFF
TGCGCCAGCAGCCCTTCCCCGGGACTAGCGGGAGGCAGAGGGACCGGGGAGCTGTTTTTT
>TRBD1|TRBV2|TRBJ2-5|many
CASSGDSEETQYF
TGTGCCAGCAGTGGGGACAGTGAAGAGACCCAGTACTTC
>TRBD2|TRBV7-8|TRBJ2-7|many
CASSPRLARYEQYF
TGTGCCAGCAGCCCGCGACTAGCCCGGTACGAGCAGTACTTC
>TRBD2|TRBV5-8|TRBJ2-7|.
CASRGRGGYEQYF
TGTGCCAGCAGAGGCCGGGGGGGCTACGAGCAGTACTTC
>TRBD2|TRBV13|TRBJ2-7|many
CASSSTGGAGSYEQYF
TGTGCCAGCAGCTCTACGGGGGGGGCAGGCTCCTACGAGCAGTACTTC
>TRBD2|TRBV12-3/TRBV12-4|TRBJ2-7|many
CASSRTETSVIPYEQYF
TGTGCCAGCAGTCGAACCGAGACTAGCGTTATACCCTACGAGCAGTACTTC
>TRBD1|TRBV18|TRBJ1-3|few
CASSPPTGRIFGNTIYF
TGTGCCAGCTCACCACCGACAGGGCGAATCTTTGGAAACACCATATATTTT
>.|TRBV7-9|TRBJ1-1|many
CASSPGVGGGTEAFF
TGTGCCAGCAGCCCGGGGGTGGGGGGTGGCACTGAAGCTTTCTTT
>TRBD1|TRBV7-9|TRBJ2-7|few
CASSIDRDSYEQYF
TGTGCCAGCAGCATTGACAGGGACTCCTACGAGCAGTACTTC
>.|TRBV6-1|TRBJ1-6|many
CASSVSGVDNSPLHF
TGTGCCAGCAGCGTGTCGGGGGTCGATAATTCACCCCTCCACTTT
>.|TRBV6-5|TRBJ1-2|many
CASTHGREVGYTF
TGTGCCAGCACCCACGGGAGGGAGGTTGGCTACACCTTC
>.|TRBV19|TRBJ1-2|few
CASSIQENYGCTF
TGTGCCAGTAGTATACAGGAGAACTATGGCTGCACCTTC
>.|TRBV10-2|TRBJ1-6|many
CASSERSRTENSPLHF
TGCGCCAGCAGTGAAAGGTCTAGAACCGAGAATTCACCCCTCCACTTT
>.|TRBV12-3/TRBV12-4|TRBJ2-5|.
CASSLSSYWGQETQYF
TGTGCCAGCAGTTTATCGTCGTATTGGGGGCAAGAGACCCAGTACTTC
>.|TRBV29-1|TRBJ2-7|many
CSVGEYEQYF
TGCAGCGTCGGTGAATACGAGCAGTACTTC
>TRBD1|TRBV12-3/TRBV12-4|TRBJ1-1|many
CASRFGAGGTEAFF
TGTGCCAGCAGATTTGGAGCAGGGGGCACTGAAGCTTTCTTT
>.|TRBV11-2|TRBJ2-5|many
CASSLVSSLGGVTQYF
TGTGCCAGCAGCTTAGTGTCCAGCCTCGGGGGAGTGACCCAGTACTTC
>TRBD1|TRBV6-1|TRBJ1-2|many
CASRLQGADGYTF
TGTGCCAGCAGGCTGCAGGGGGCAGATGGCTACACCTTC
>TRBD1|TRBV19|TRBJ1-6|many
CASSIRRGQNNSPLHF
TGTGCCAGTAGTATACGGAGGGGACAGAATAATTCACCCCTCCACTTT
>TRBD1|TRBV6-4|TRBJ2-2|.
CASSTQAGQGGTGGGGELFF
TGTGCCAGCAGTACCCAGGCCGGACAGGGGGGCACCGGGGGCGGCGGGGAGCTGTTTTTT
>TRBD2|TRBV7-2|TRBJ2-5|.
CASSPSGGLGETQYF
TGTGCCAGCAGCCCCAGCGGGGGGCTTGGGGAGACCCAGTACTTC
>TRBD2|TRBV7-9|TRBJ2-5|many
CASSLRGTSEETQYF
TGTGCCAGCAGCTTACGCGGGACTAGCGAAGAGACCCAGTACTTC
>TRBD2|TRBV3-1|TRBJ2-5|many
CASKGLAGLKTQYF
TGTGCCAGCAAAGGACTAGCGGGGTTGAAGACCCAGTACTTC
>.|TRBV5-1|TRBJ1-2|many
CASSLQDGAGYTF
TGCGCCAGCAGCTTGCAGGACGGCGCTGGCTACACCTTC
>TRBD1|TRBV30|TRBJ1-1|.
CAWSVTGGTEAFF
TGTGCCTGGAGTGTAACAGGGGGCACTGAAGCTTTCTTT
>.|TRBV12-3/TRBV12-4|TRBJ1-4|many
CASSRRLGQALGKLFF
TGTGCCAGCAGTCGTCGCCTGGGGCAGGCGCTTGGAAAACTGTTTTTT
>.|TRBV5-6|TRBJ1-5|many
CASSLSGVSQPQHF
TGTGCCAGCAGCTTGTCGGGAGTAAGTCAGCCCCAGCATTTT
>.|TRBV12-3/TRBV12-4|TRBJ2-6|many
CASSLWQPSSGANVLTF
TGTGCCAGCAGTTTATGGCAGCCCAGCTCTGGGGCCAACGTCCTGACTTTC
>.|TRBV2|TRBJ1-2|.
CASSEGKDYGYTF
TGTGCCAGCAGTGAAGGAAAGGATTATGGCTACACCTTC
>TRBD1|TRBV10-1|TRBJ2-5|.
CASSDAPGQRAEETQYF
TGCGCCAGCAGTGATGCTCCGGGACAGAGGGCCGAGGAGACCCAGTACTTC
>.|TRBV12-3/TRBV12-4|TRBJ1-3|many
CASSHGRTGNTIYF
TGTGCCAGCAGCCATGGGCGGACTGGAAACACCATATATTTT
>.|TRBV2|TRBJ1-5|many
CASSAQVQQPQHF
TGTGCCAGCAGTGCCCAGGTCCAACAGCCCCAGCATTTT
>TRBD1|TRBV6-5|TRBJ1-6|many
CASRFSSRGNSPLHF
TGTGCCAGCCGTTTCTCAAGCAGGGGGAACTCACCCCTCCACTTT
>.|TRBV6-1|TRBJ1-5|many
CASKVYSNQPQHF
TGTGCCAGCAAAGTATATAGCAATCAGCCCCAGCATTTT
>.|TRBV11-2|TRBJ1-2|many
CASSLEIWRQVGRGGYTF
TGTGCCAGCAGCTTAGAAATTTGGAGGCAGGTTGGACGGGGTGGCTACACCTTC
>.|TRBV7-8|TRBJ2-7|many
CASSLRLGVAYEQYF
TGTGCCAGCAGCTTAAGGTTAGGGGTGGCCTACGAGCAGTACTTC
>.|TRBV6-1|TRBJ2-1|.
CASSVNPGGYNEQFF
TGTGCCAGCAGTGTAAACCCCGGAGGCTACAATGAGCAGTTCTTC
>TRBD1|TRBV6-5|TRBJ1-1|many
CASSYSTGGHEAFF
TGTGCCAGCAGTTACTCGACAGGGGGCCATGAAGCTTTCTTT
>TRBD1|TRBV6-5|TRBJ1-1|many
CASRGRGVAEAFF
TGTGCCAGCAGGGGCAGGGGGGTGGCTGAAGCTTTCTTT
>TRBD1|TRBV7-8|TRBJ1-5|many
CASSSGTGRDSNQPQHF
TGTGCCAGCAGCTCCGGGACAGGGCGAGATAGCAATCAGCCCCAGCATTTT
>.|TRBV6-5|TRBJ1-1|many
CASSSFLTEAFF
TGTGCCAGCAGTTCTTTTCTGACTGAAGCTTTCTTT